The rows below give T cell receptor beta chains drawn from one sample of a study of memory CD4+ T cells and cytomegalovirus serostatus. Generated by immunoSEQ multiplex PCR, the TCRdb table keeps only in-frame clones and is missing some. The sample yields roughly 76,000 clones, 78% seen once. The sample consisted of memory CD4+ T cells from blood. These receptor sequences come from an adult in good health and CMV-seropositive. The CDR3 runs from the conserved cysteine through the conserved F or W. Each record gives: CDR3 DNA, CDR3 protein, V gene, D gene, J gene, clone size. D genes are given only for firm matches. The listing skips clone size in some rows; elsewhere it reads once, few, many or a size class.

CDR3 DNA: TGTGCCAGCAGCTTAGCGGGGGAGCAGCATTTT
CDR3 protein: CASSLAGEQHF
V gene: TRBV7-2
D gene: NA
J gene: TRBJ1-5
clone size: NA

CDR3 DNA: TGTGCCAGCCCGAGGGGGACAGGGACGAACACTGAAGCTTTCTTT
CDR3 protein: CASPRGTGTNTEAFF
V gene: TRBV6-1
D gene: TRBD1
J gene: TRBJ1-1
clone size: NA

CDR3 DNA: TGTGCCAGCTCACCATTCAGACAGGGGAGAGGAACCGGGGAGCTGTTTTTT
CDR3 protein: CASSPFRQGRGTGELFF
V gene: TRBV18
D gene: TRBD1
J gene: TRBJ2-2
clone size: few

CDR3 DNA: TGTGCCAGCAGCTTTAAATCAGGGTTCACTGAAGCTTTCTTT
CDR3 protein: CASSFKSGFTEAFF
V gene: TRBV7-9
D gene: NA
J gene: TRBJ1-1
clone size: NA

CDR3 DNA: TGTGCCATCACCCGTAGCGGGAGGGCTTCCTACAATGAGCAGTTCTTC
CDR3 protein: CAITRSGRASYNEQFF
V gene: TRBV10-3
D gene: TRBD2
J gene: TRBJ2-1
clone size: NA

CDR3 DNA: TGTGCCAGTAGTATCACACCATACACCGGGGAGCTGTTTTTT
CDR3 protein: CASSITPYTGELFF
V gene: TRBV19
D gene: NA
J gene: TRBJ2-2
clone size: NA

CDR3 DNA: TGTGCCAGCAGTGAGGAAGAATATCAGCCCCAGCATTTT
CDR3 protein: CASSEEEYQPQHF
V gene: TRBV2
D gene: NA
J gene: TRBJ1-5
clone size: few

CDR3 DNA: TGTGCCAGCAGCTTAACCGGACAGGGGGGAGAGACCCAGTACTTC
CDR3 protein: CASSLTGQGGETQYF
V gene: TRBV7-9
D gene: TRBD1
J gene: TRBJ2-5
clone size: NA

CDR3 DNA: TGCGCCAGCAGCCTCCGGGACACCATTCCTACCGGGGAGCTGTTTTTT
CDR3 protein: CASSLRDTIPTGELFF
V gene: TRBV5-1
D gene: NA
J gene: TRBJ2-2
clone size: NA

CDR3 DNA: TGTGCCAGCAGGCCAGCAGGGGCAACTAATGAAAAACTGTTTTTT
CDR3 protein: CASRPAGATNEKLFF
V gene: TRBV2
D gene: NA
J gene: TRBJ1-4
clone size: once

CDR3 DNA: TGTGCCAGCTCACCACGCGTGGGGCAGGTGTGGACTGGAAACACCATATATTTT
CDR3 protein: CASSPRVGQVWTGNTIYF
V gene: TRBV18
D gene: NA
J gene: TRBJ1-3
clone size: NA

CDR3 DNA: TGTGCCAGCAGCGGCCGGCGGGGGGCCTCCTACGAGCAGTACTTC
CDR3 protein: CASSGRRGASYEQYF
V gene: TRBV27
D gene: TRBD2
J gene: TRBJ2-7
clone size: few

CDR3 DNA: TGCAGTGCTGGACAGAGGGGGACCCAGTACTTC
CDR3 protein: CSAGQRGTQYF
V gene: TRBV20-1
D gene: NA
J gene: TRBJ2-5
clone size: NA

CDR3 DNA: TGTGCCAGCAGCTTAGGACCGATCACAGATACGCAGTATTTT
CDR3 protein: CASSLGPITDTQYF
V gene: TRBV7-2
D gene: NA
J gene: TRBJ2-3
clone size: NA

CDR3 DNA: TGTGCCAGCAGCGCCTCCGGGACAGGGGGGGAGACCCAGTACTTC
CDR3 protein: CASSASGTGGETQYF
V gene: TRBV5-4
D gene: TRBD1
J gene: TRBJ2-5
clone size: NA

CDR3 DNA: TGTGCTAGTGGTTTGGACCTAACAGGGATGGACAATGAGCAGTTCTTC
CDR3 protein: CASGLDLTGMDNEQFF
V gene: TRBV12-5
D gene: NA
J gene: TRBJ2-1
clone size: NA

CDR3 DNA: TGTGCCAGCAGCTCCCAGGCGGTTTGGAATGAGCAGTTCTTC
CDR3 protein: CASSSQAVWNEQFF
V gene: TRBV7-2
D gene: NA
J gene: TRBJ2-1
clone size: NA

CDR3 DNA: TGCAGCGTTCAAGCTTCCTACAATGAGCAGTTCTTC
CDR3 protein: CSVQASYNEQFF
V gene: TRBV29-1
D gene: NA
J gene: TRBJ2-1
clone size: NA

CDR3 DNA: TGTGCCACCATCCTGAACACTGAAGCTTTCTTT
CDR3 protein: CATILNTEAFF
V gene: TRBV19
D gene: NA
J gene: TRBJ1-1
clone size: NA

CDR3 DNA: TGCGCCAGCAGTTTTGAAAAACTGTTTTTT
CDR3 protein: CASSFEKLFF
V gene: TRBV5-1
D gene: NA
J gene: TRBJ1-4
clone size: NA

CDR3 DNA: TGTGCCAGTATGGGACGAAACACTGGGGGGGATACGCAGTATTTT
CDR3 protein: CASMGRNTGGDTQYF
V gene: TRBV19
D gene: NA
J gene: TRBJ2-3
clone size: NA

CDR3 DNA: TGTGCCAGCAGCTTAGGCCTAGCGGGGGGCGAGCAGTACTTC
CDR3 protein: CASSLGLAGGEQYF
V gene: TRBV11-2
D gene: TRBD2
J gene: TRBJ2-7
clone size: NA

CDR3 DNA: TGTGCCAGAATCTACAGGGTGGAAAACTATGGCTACACCTTC
CDR3 protein: CARIYRVENYGYTF
V gene: TRBV27
D gene: NA
J gene: TRBJ1-2
clone size: NA

CDR3 DNA: TGTGCCAGCAGGGACAGGGGGCATGAGCAGTTCTTC
CDR3 protein: CASRDRGHEQFF
V gene: TRBV2
D gene: TRBD1
J gene: TRBJ2-1
clone size: NA

CDR3 DNA: TGCGCCAGCAGTGAGTCGACTGGGAGCGGGGGTACAGATACGCAGTATTTT
CDR3 protein: CASSESTGSGGTDTQYF
V gene: TRBV10-1
D gene: TRBD2
J gene: TRBJ2-3
clone size: NA

CDR3 DNA: TGCAGTACCTCCACAGGGAACGAGCAGTACTTC
CDR3 protein: CSTSTGNEQYF
V gene: TRBV20-1
D gene: NA
J gene: TRBJ2-7
clone size: NA

CDR3 DNA: TGTGCCAGCAGTGAGGTCAGCGCCAATCAGCCCCAGCATTTT
CDR3 protein: CASSEVSANQPQHF
V gene: TRBV2
D gene: NA
J gene: TRBJ1-5
clone size: NA

CDR3 DNA: TGCGCCAGCAGCTTGGGACAGGGGAGCAATCAGCCCCAGCATTTT
CDR3 protein: CASSLGQGSNQPQHF
V gene: TRBV5-1
D gene: TRBD1
J gene: TRBJ1-5
clone size: NA

CDR3 DNA: TGTGCCAGTAGCCCTTCAGGGTATAGCAATCAGCCCCAGCATTTT
CDR3 protein: CASSPSGYSNQPQHF
V gene: TRBV19
D gene: NA
J gene: TRBJ1-5
clone size: medium-sized

CDR3 DNA: TGCGCCAGCAGCCAAGATGGCGCGGGGATCGGAGATACGCAGTATTTT
CDR3 protein: CASSQDGAGIGDTQYF
V gene: TRBV4-3
D gene: NA
J gene: TRBJ2-3
clone size: NA

CDR3 DNA: TGCGCCAGCAGCTTGGGACAGGGCCCTAATGAAAAACTGTTTTTT
CDR3 protein: CASSLGQGPNEKLFF
V gene: TRBV5-1
D gene: TRBD1
J gene: TRBJ1-4
clone size: NA

CDR3 DNA: TGTGCCAGCCGGCGGGACAGTCGAGGGGGCTACGAGCAGTACTTC
CDR3 protein: CASRRDSRGGYEQYF
V gene: TRBV2
D gene: NA
J gene: TRBJ2-7
clone size: NA

CDR3 DNA: TGTGCCAGCAGGCCAACGGGACAGGGCAATGAGCAGTTCTTC
CDR3 protein: CASRPTGQGNEQFF
V gene: TRBV6-1
D gene: TRBD1
J gene: TRBJ2-1
clone size: NA

CDR3 DNA: TGTGCCAGCAGCTTACGCACAGGCAATAATGAAAAACTGTTTTTT
CDR3 protein: CASSLRTGNNEKLFF
V gene: TRBV7-2
D gene: NA
J gene: TRBJ1-4
clone size: NA

CDR3 DNA: TGTGCCAGCAGCTTAGTTGCAACCTTGAACACTGAAGCTTTCTTT
CDR3 protein: CASSLVATLNTEAFF
V gene: TRBV11-2
D gene: NA
J gene: TRBJ1-1
clone size: NA

CDR3 DNA: TGTGCCAGCAGTGAAAATGGCGCTATCCAGCCCCAGCATTTT
CDR3 protein: CASSENGAIQPQHF
V gene: TRBV2
D gene: NA
J gene: TRBJ1-5
clone size: once

CDR3 DNA: TGCGCCAGCAGCTTGGCCGAGCTACAAGGGAGTGAAGCTTTCTTT
CDR3 protein: CASSLAELQGSEAFF
V gene: TRBV5-1
D gene: NA
J gene: TRBJ1-1
clone size: few

CDR3 DNA: TGTGCCAGCGACAGGGGTTCCACTAATGAAAAACTGTTTTTT
CDR3 protein: CASDRGSTNEKLFF
V gene: TRBV6-1
D gene: TRBD1
J gene: TRBJ1-4
clone size: NA

CDR3 DNA: TGTGCCTGGACCCTCCTGGGGGGTTGGGAGGGAGATACGCAGTATTTT
CDR3 protein: CAWTLLGGWEGDTQYF
V gene: TRBV30
D gene: TRBD2
J gene: TRBJ2-3
clone size: NA

CDR3 DNA: TGCGCCAGCAGCACCGGGACAACCCTAGCCAAAAACATTCAGTACTTC
CDR3 protein: CASSTGTTLAKNIQYF
V gene: TRBV5-1
D gene: NA
J gene: TRBJ2-4
clone size: NA

CDR3 DNA: TGTGCCATCAGTGAGAATAAGGGATCGGGAAACACCATATATTTT
CDR3 protein: CAISENKGSGNTIYF
V gene: TRBV10-3
D gene: NA
J gene: TRBJ1-3
clone size: NA

CDR3 DNA: TGTGCCAGCAGTGAATACGTGTCTCAGCCCCAGCATTTT
CDR3 protein: CASSEYVSQPQHF
V gene: TRBV2
D gene: NA
J gene: TRBJ1-5
clone size: few

CDR3 DNA: TGTGCCTTAAAGGACAGGGCGGGCTATGGCTACACCTTC
CDR3 protein: CALKDRAGYGYTF
V gene: TRBV6-1
D gene: TRBD1
J gene: TRBJ1-2
clone size: many

CDR3 DNA: TGTGCCTGGTCTACTAGCGGCTACAATGAGCAGTTCTTC
CDR3 protein: CAWSTSGYNEQFF
V gene: TRBV30
D gene: TRBD2
J gene: TRBJ2-1
clone size: NA

CDR3 DNA: TGTGCCAGCAGCGTAGGAGCAGGGGTAACAGATACGCAGTATTTT
CDR3 protein: CASSVGAGVTDTQYF
V gene: TRBV9
D gene: NA
J gene: TRBJ2-3
clone size: once

CDR3 DNA: TGTGCCAGCAGTTACGCATCAGGACAGGGAAGCTACACCTTC
CDR3 protein: CASSYASGQGSYTF
V gene: TRBV6-5
D gene: TRBD1
J gene: TRBJ1-2
clone size: NA

CDR3 DNA: TGTGCCAGCAGCGGCAGACAGGGCTACTCTGGAAACACCATATATTTT
CDR3 protein: CASSGRQGYSGNTIYF
V gene: TRBV9
D gene: TRBD1
J gene: TRBJ1-3
clone size: NA

CDR3 DNA: TGTGCTTTGAAGGCGGGAAGGAGCTCCTACGAGCAGTACTTC
CDR3 protein: CALKAGRSSYEQYF
V gene: TRBV30
D gene: NA
J gene: TRBJ2-7
clone size: NA

CDR3 DNA: TGTGCCAGCAGCTTCTTTGGGAACACTGAAGCTTTCTTT
CDR3 protein: CASSFFGNTEAFF
V gene: TRBV11-2
D gene: NA
J gene: TRBJ1-1
clone size: NA

CDR3 DNA: TGTGCCAGCACGGGCGGACGAGGCCCGGGCTACACCTTC
CDR3 protein: CASTGGRGPGYTF
V gene: TRBV6-1
D gene: NA
J gene: TRBJ1-2
clone size: NA

CDR3 DNA: TGTGCCAGTAGTGTTATGGGGGTATACAATGAGCAGTTCTTC
CDR3 protein: CASSVMGVYNEQFF
V gene: TRBV19
D gene: NA
J gene: TRBJ2-1
clone size: NA

CDR3 DNA: TGTGCCAGCAGCGGGATCGGGGTACAAGGGCAGTACTTC
CDR3 protein: CASSGIGVQGQYF
V gene: TRBV11-2
D gene: NA
J gene: TRBJ2-7
clone size: NA

CDR3 DNA: TGCGCCAGCAGCCAAGGCCCACTTGGACAGGGCGGATCCACAGATACGCAGTATTTT
CDR3 protein: CASSQGPLGQGGSTDTQYF
V gene: TRBV4-1
D gene: TRBD1
J gene: TRBJ2-3
clone size: NA

CDR3 DNA: TGTGCCAGCAGCTTAGCGCTTGTCTCACCCCTCCACTTT
CDR3 protein: CASSLALVSPLHF
V gene: TRBV7-2
D gene: NA
J gene: TRBJ1-6
clone size: few

CDR3 DNA: TGTGCCAGCAGTCGGGACAGGTCGTGGGACACTGAAGCTTTCTTT
CDR3 protein: CASSRDRSWDTEAFF
V gene: TRBV11-2
D gene: TRBD1
J gene: TRBJ1-1
clone size: NA

CDR3 DNA: TGTGCCAGCTCACCAGGGTTAGATATGGAGACTGAAGCTTTCTTT
CDR3 protein: CASSPGLDMETEAFF
V gene: TRBV18
D gene: NA
J gene: TRBJ1-1
clone size: NA

CDR3 DNA: TGTGCCACCAGCAGAGATCACGGCTACGAGCAGTACTTC
CDR3 protein: CATSRDHGYEQYF
V gene: TRBV15
D gene: NA
J gene: TRBJ2-7
clone size: once